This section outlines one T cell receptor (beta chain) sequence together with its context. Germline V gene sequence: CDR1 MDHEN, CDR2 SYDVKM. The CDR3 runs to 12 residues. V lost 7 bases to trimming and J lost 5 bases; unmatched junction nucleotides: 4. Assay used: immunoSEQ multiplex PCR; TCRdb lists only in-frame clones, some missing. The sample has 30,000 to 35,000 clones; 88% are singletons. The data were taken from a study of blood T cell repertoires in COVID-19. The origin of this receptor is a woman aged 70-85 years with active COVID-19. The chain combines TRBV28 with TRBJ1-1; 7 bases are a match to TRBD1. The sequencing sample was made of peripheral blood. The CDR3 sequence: CASNLQGTEAFF. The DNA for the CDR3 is TGTGCCAGCAACCTACAGGGGACTGAAGCTTTCTTT.